The present TCR beta chain was sequenced within a study of early T cells in non-severe SARS-CoV-2 infection. Across the whole study: Chains stayed unpaired after sequencing of bulk RNA from unsorted whole blood. Study-wide results and limits: A preference for anti-spike CD8 responses marked VDJdb matching, which missed private and CD4 specificities.

V lost 6 bases, J lost 7 bases, and 12 bases stayed unmatched. The CDR3 runs 15 residues. Germline CDR1 ENHRY, CDR2 SYGVKD. At least ten counts were recorded for this clonotype. Antigen specificity is unknown. Unique molecular identifiers were added to individual cDNA molecules. TCRdb reprocessed the 5' RACE reads via MiXCR and lists one record per CDR3 protein. The top ten clones hold around 4.6% of a sample with about 97,000 distinct CDR3 sequences, 11% of them seen once. Material: whole blood, obtained at baseline. The V and J genes are TRBV10-3 and TRBJ2-3; TRBD1 agrees at 8 bases. The clonotype comes from an adult who was a healthcare worker with PCR-confirmed SARS-CoV-2 infection or an uninfected control (not recorded which). The CDR3: CAISQLEDRVNTQYF. CDR3 coding DNA: TGTGCCATCAGCCAACTCGAGGACAGGGTAAATACGCAGTATTTT.